This entry concerns a single T cell receptor beta chain. This record belongs to a study of blood T cell repertoires in COVID-19. Study background: In each case, the material was cDNA or gDNA derived from T cells, B-cell-depleted T cells, or PBMCs.

This CDR3 contains 14 residues. V dropped 8 bases and J dropped 9 bases, with 17 bases sitting between them. From germline, CDR1 is SNHLY and CDR2 FYNNEI. Under the authors' procedure: Amplification of reference gene primers provided the estimated nucleated cell counts. Clones were read by immunoSEQ multiplex PCR, and TCRdb kept only the in-frame ones, dropping some. V and J calls and clone size follow that table, whereas D and trimming were derived from the DNA. The sample contains tens of thousands of clones, more than 70% of which appear only once. The receptor was isolated from an elderly man with acute or convalescent COVID-19. Sequences were obtained from peripheral blood. This rearrangement joins TRBV2 to TRBJ1-6; D may be TRBD1 (6 bases). The CDR3 nucleotides read TGTGCCAGCGGAGAAGGTCAGGGGTTTTCACCCCTCCACTTT. Its protein product is CASGEGQGFSPLHF.